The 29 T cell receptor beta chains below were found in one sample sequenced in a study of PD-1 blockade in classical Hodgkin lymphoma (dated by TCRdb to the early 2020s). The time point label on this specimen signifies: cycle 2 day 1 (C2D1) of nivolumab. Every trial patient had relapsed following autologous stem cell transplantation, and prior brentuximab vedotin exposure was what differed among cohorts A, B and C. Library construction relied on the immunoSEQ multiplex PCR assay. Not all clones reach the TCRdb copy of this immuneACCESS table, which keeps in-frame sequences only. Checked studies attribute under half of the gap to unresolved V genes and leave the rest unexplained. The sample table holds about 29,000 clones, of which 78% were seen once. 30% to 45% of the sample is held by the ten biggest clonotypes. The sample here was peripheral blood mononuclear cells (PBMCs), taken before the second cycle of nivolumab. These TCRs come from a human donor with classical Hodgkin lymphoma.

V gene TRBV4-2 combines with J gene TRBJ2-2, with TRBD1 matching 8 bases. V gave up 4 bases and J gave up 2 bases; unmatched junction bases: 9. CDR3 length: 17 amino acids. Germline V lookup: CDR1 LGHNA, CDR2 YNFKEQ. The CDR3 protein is CASSRGLDRANTGELFF. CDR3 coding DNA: TGTGCCAGCAGCCGAGGCCTGGACAGGGCCAACACCGGGGAGCTGTTTTTT.

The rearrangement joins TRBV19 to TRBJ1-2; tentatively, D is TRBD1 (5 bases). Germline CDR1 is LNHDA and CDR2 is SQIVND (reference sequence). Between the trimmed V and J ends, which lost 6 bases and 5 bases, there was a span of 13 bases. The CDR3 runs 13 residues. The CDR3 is CASSPDDRYGYTF. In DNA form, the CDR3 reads TGTGCCAGTAGCCCGGACGACAGATATGGCTACACCTTC.

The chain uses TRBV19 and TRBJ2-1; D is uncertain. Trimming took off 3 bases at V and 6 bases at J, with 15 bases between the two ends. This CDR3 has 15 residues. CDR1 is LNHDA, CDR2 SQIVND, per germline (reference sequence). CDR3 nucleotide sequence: TGTGCCAGTAGTATCTCAGGTTTGTTTTCCAATGAGCAGTTCTTC. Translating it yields CASSISGLFSNEQFF.

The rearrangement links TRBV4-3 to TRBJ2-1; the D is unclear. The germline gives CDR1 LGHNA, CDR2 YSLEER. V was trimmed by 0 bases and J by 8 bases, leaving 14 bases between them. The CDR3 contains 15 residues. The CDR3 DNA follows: TGCGCCAGCAGCCAAGATTTCCAGGTGGGCTATGAGCAGTTCTTC. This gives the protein CASSQDFQVGYEQFF.

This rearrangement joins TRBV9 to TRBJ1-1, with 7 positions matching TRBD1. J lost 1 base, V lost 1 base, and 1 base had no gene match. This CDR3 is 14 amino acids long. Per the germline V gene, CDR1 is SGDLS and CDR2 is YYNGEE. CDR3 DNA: TGTGCCAGCAGCGTAAGGGGGCAGAACACTGAAGCTTTCTTT. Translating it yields CASSVRGQNTEAFF.

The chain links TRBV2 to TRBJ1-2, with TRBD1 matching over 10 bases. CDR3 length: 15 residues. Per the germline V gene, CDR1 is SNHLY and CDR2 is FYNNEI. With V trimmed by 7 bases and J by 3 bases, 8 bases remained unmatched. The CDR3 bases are TGTGCCAGCAAACGGGGGGACAGGGGACACTATGGCTACACCTTC. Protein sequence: CASKRGDRGHYGYTF.

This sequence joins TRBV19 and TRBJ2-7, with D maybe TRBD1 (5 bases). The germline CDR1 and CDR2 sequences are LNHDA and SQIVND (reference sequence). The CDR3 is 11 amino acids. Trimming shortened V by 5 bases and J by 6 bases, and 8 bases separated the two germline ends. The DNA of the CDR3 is TGTGCCAGTAGTCAGCAGGGCGAGCAGTACTTC. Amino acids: CASSQQGEQYF. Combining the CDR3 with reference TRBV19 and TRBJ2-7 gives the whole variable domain DGGITQSPKYLFRKEGQNVTLSCEQNLNHDAMYWYRQDPGQGLRLIYYSQIVNDFQKGDIAEGYSVSREKKESFPLTVTSAQKNPTAFYLCASSQQGEQYFGPGTRLTVT.

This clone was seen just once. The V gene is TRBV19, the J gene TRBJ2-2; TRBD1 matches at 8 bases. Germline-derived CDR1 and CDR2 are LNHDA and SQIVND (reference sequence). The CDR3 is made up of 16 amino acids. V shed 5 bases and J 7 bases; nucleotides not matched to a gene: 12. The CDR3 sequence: CASSPRAGGDVGELFF. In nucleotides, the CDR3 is TGTGCCAGTAGTCCGCGGGCAGGGGGCGATGTCGGGGAGCTGTTTTTT.

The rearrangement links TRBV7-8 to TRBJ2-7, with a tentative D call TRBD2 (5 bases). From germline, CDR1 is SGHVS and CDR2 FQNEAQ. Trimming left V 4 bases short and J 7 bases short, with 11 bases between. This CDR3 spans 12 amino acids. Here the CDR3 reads CASSSDSREQYF. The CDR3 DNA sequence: TGTGCCAGCAGCTCGGACTCGAGGGAGCAGTACTTC.

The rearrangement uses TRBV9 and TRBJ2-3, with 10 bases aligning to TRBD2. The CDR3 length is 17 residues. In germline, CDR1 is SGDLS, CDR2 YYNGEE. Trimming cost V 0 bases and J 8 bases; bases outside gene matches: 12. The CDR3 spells CASSVGRVAGGLGTQYF. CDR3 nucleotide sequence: TGTGCCAGCAGCGTAGGGAGGGTAGCGGGGGGTTTGGGTACGCAGTATTTT. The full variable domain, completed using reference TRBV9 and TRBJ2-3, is DSGVTQTPKHLITATGQRVTLRCSPRSGDLSVYWYQQSLDQGLQFLIQYYNGEERAKGNILERFSAQQFPDLHSELNLSSLELGDSALYFCASSVGRVAGGLGTQYFGPGTRLTVL.

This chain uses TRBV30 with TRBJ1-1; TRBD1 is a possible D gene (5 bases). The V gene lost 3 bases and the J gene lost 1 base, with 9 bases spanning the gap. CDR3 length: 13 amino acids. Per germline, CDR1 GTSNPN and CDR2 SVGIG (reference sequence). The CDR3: CAWSRTSNTEAFF. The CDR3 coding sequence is TGTGCCTGGAGCCGGACATCGAACACTGAAGCTTTCTTT.

CDR3 protein: CASSSDGLNTEAFF. CDR3 nucleotides: TGCGCCAGCAGCTCCGACGGACTTAACACTGAAGCTTTCTTT. The chain carries TRBV5-1 and TRBJ1-1; D not certain. The CDR3 spans 14 residues. The germline CDR1 and CDR2 sequences are SGHRS and YFSETQ. V dropped 3 bases and J dropped 2 bases, with 11 bases sitting between them.

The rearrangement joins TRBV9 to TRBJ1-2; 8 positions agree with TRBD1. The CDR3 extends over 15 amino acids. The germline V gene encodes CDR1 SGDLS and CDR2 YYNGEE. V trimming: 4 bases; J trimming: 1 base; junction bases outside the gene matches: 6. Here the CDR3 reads CASSPGTGYNYGYTF. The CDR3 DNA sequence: TGTGCCAGCAGCCCCGGGACAGGATATAACTATGGCTACACCTTC.

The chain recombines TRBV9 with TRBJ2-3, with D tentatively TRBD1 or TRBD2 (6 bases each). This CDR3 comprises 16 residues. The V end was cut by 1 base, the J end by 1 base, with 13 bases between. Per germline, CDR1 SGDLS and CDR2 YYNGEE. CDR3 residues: CASSVHGGLGTDTQYF. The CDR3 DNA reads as TGTGCCAGCAGCGTACACGGGGGCCTGGGCACAGATACGCAGTATTTT.

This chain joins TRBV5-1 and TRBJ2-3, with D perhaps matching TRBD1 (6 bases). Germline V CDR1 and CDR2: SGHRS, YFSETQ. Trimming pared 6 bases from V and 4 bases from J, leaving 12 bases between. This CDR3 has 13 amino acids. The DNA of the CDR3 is TGCGCCAGCATGCAGGGGACCCCAGATACGCAGTATTTT. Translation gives CASMQGTPDTQYF.

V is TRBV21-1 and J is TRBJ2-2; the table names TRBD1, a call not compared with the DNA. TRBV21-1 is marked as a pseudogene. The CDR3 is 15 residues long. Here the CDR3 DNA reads TGTGCCACCCCAGCTATTTTACAGGCCCCCGGGGAGCTGTTTTTT. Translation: CATPAILQAPGELFF.

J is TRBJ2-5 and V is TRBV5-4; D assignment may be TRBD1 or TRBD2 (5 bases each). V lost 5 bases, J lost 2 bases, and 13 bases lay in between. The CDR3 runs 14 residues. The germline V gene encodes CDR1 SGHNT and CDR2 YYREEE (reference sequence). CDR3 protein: CASRSGTDQETQYF. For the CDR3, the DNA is TGTGCCAGCAGATCCGGGACCGATCAAGAGACCCAGTACTTC.

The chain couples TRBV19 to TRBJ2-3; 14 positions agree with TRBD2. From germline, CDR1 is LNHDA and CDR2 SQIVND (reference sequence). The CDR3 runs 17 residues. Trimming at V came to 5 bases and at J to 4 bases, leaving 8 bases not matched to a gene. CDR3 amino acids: CASSPTSGGAGADTQYF. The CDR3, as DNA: TGTGCCAGTAGTCCGACTAGCGGGGGGGCGGGGGCAGATACGCAGTATTTT.

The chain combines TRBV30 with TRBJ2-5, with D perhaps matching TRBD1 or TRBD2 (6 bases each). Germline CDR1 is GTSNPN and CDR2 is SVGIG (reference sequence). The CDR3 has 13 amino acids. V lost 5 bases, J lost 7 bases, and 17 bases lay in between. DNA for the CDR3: TGTGCCTGGCACGTCGGAGGGGGAGGGACCCAGTACTTC. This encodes CAWHVGGGGTQYF.

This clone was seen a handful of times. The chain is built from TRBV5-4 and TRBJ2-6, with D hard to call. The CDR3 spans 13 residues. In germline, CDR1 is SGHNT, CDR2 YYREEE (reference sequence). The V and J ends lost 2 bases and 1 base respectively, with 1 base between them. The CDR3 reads CASSLSGANVLTF. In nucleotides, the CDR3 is TGTGCCAGCAGCTTATCTGGGGCCAACGTCCTGACTTTC.

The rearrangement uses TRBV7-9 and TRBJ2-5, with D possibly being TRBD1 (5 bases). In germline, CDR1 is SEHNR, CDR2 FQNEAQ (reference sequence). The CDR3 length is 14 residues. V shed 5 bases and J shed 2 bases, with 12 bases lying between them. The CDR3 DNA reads TGTGCCAGCAGCCCTGGACATGAACAAGAGACCCAGTACTTC. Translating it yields CASSPGHEQETQYF.

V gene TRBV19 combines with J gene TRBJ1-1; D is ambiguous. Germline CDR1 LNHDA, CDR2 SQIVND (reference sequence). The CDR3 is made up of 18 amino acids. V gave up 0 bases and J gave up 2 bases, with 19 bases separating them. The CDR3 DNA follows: TGTGCCAGTAGTATAGAAGGGCGACGCATTCAAAGTAACACTGAAGCTTTCTTT. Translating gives CASSIEGRRIQSNTEAFF.

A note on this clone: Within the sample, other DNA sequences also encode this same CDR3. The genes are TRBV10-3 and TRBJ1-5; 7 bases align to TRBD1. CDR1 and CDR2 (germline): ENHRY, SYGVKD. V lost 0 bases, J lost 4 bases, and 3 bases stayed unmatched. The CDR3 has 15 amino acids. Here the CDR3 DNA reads TGTGCCATCAGTGAGTCGGCAGGGGGAAATCAGCCCCAGCATTTT. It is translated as CAISESAGGNQPQHF.

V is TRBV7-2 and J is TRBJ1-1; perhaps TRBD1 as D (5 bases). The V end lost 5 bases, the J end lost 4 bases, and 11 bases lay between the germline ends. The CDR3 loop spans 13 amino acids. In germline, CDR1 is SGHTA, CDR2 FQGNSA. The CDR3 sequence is CASSRQGSTEAFF. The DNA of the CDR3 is TGTGCCAGCAGCCGCCAGGGTAGCACTGAAGCTTTCTTT.

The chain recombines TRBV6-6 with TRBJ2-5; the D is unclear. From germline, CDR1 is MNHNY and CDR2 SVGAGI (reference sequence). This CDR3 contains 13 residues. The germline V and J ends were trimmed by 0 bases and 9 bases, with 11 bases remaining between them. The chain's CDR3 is CASSYSSKLPQYF. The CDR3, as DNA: TGTGCCAGCAGTTACTCGAGTAAGCTACCCCAGTACTTC.

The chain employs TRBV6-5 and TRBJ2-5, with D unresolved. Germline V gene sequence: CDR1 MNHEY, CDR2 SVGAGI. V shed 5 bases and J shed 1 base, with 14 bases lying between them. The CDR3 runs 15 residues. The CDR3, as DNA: TGTGCCAGCAGTAAGGCCCCCGGGTTCCAAGAGACCCAGTACTTC. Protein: CASSKAPGFQETQYF.

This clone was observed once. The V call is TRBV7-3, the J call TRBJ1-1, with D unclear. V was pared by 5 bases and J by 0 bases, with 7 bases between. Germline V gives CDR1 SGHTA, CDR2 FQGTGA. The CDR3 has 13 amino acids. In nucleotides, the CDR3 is TGTGCCAGCAGCCTTCACATGAACACTGAAGCTTTCTTT. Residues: CASSLHMNTEAFF.

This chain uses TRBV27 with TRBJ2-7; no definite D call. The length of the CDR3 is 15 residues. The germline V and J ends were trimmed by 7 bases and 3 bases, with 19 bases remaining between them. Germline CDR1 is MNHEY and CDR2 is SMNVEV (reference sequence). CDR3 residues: CASTPKAGDFYEQYF. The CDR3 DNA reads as TGTGCCAGCACCCCTAAGGCAGGTGATTTCTACGAGCAGTACTTC.

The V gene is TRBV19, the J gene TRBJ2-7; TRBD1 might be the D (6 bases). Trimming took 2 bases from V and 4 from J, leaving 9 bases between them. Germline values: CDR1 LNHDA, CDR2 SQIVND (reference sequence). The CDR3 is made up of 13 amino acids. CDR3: CASSILTGYEQYF. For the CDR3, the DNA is TGTGCCAGTAGTATATTGACAGGATACGAGCAGTACTTC.